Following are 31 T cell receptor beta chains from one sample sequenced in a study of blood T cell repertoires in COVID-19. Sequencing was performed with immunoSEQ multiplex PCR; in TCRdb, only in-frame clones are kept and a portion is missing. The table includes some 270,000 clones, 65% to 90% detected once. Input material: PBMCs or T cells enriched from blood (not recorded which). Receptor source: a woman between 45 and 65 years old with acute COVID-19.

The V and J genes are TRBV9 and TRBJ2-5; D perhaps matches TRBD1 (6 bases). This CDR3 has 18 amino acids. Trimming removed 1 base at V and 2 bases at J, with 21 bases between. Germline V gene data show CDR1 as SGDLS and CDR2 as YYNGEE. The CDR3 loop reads CASSVSGDITKFQETQYF. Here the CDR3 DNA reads TGTGCCAGCAGCGTATCAGGGGACATAACCAAATTTCAAGAGACCCAGTACTTC.

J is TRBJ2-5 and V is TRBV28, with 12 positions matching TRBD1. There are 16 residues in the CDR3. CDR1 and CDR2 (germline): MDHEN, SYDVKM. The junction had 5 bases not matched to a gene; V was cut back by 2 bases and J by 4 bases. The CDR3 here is CASSLTGQGAGETQYF. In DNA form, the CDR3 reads TGTGCCAGCAGTTTAACGGGACAGGGGGCAGGAGAGACCCAGTACTTC.

The CDR3 DNA follows: TGTGCCAGCAGCTTGTCAGGCGGGGGGCCCTACATTAAAGCTTTCTTT. Translation: CASSLSGGGPYIKAFF. The chain employs TRBV7-2 and TRBJ1-1, with D maybe TRBD1 (6 bases). This CDR3 has 16 amino acids. Looked up from germline, CDR1 is SGHTA and CDR2 is FQGNSA. Trimming took 3 bases from V and 9 from J, leaving 23 bases between them. Full variable domain (rest looked up from reference TRBV7-2 and TRBJ1-1): GAGVSQSPSNKVTEKGKDVELRCDPISGHTALYWYRQSLGQGLEFLIYFQGNSAPDKSGLPSDRFSAERTGGSVSTLTIQRTQQEDSAVYLCASSLSGGGPYIKAFFGQGTRLTVV.

CDR3 amino acids: CASSVGTSGARETQYF. The CDR3 DNA reads TGTGCCAGCAGCGTAGGGACTAGCGGGGCTCGAGAGACCCAGTACTTC. V usage is TRBV9 and J usage is TRBJ2-5; 12 bases match TRBD2. The CDR3 runs to 16 residues. V lost 0 bases and J lost 4; bases outside the gene matches: 4. Looked up from germline, CDR1 is SGDLS and CDR2 is YYNGEE.

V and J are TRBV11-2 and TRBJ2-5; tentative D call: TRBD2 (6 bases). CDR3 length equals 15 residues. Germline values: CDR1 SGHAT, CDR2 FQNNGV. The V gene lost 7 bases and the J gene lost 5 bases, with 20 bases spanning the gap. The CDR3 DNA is TGTGCCAGCACCCCGGAGGCCCAAGCGGGCGAGACCCAGTACTTC. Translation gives CASTPEAQAGETQYF.

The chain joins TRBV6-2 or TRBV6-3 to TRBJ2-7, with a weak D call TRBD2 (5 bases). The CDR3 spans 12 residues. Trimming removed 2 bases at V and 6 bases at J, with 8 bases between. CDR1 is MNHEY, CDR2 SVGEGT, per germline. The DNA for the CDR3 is TGTGCCAGCAGTTACGCGGCGGGCGAGCAGTACTTC. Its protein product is CASSYAAGEQYF.

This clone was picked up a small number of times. The CDR3 nucleotides read TGTGCCAGCAGCCCGGCCGGGACACCAGGGGAGACCCAGTACTTC. This gives the protein CASSPAGTPGETQYF. V is TRBV11-2 and J is TRBJ2-5; possibly TRBD1 for D (6 bases). Trimming stripped 5 bases from V and 5 bases from J, with 18 bases between. Germline V gene sequence: CDR1 SGHAT, CDR2 FQNNGV. This CDR3 has 15 amino acids.

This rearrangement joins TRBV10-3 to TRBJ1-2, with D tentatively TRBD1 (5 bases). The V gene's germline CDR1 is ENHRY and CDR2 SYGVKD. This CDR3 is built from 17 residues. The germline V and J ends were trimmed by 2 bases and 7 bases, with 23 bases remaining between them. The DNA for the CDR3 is TGTGCCATCAGTGAGCCCGGAGCAGGGAACCTTTTTGGTGGCTACACCTTC. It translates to CAISEPGAGNLFGGYTF.

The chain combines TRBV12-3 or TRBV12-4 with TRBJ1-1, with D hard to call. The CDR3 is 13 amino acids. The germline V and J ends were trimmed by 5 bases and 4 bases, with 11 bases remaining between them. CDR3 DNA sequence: TGTGCCAGCAGTGGGGTTGGGAGCACTGAAGCTTTCTTT. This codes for CASSGVGSTEAFF.

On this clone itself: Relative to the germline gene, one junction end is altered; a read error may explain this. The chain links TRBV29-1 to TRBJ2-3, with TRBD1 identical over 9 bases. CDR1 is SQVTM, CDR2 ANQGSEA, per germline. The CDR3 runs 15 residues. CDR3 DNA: TGCAGCGTTCAAGACAGGGGGATTTCCACAGATACGCAGTATTTT. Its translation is CSVQDRGISTDTQYF.

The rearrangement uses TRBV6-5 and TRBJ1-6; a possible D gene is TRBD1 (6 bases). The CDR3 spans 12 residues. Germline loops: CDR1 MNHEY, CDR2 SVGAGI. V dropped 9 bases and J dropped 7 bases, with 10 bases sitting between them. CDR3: CASRTVNSPLHF. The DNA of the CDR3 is TGTGCCAGTCGGACAGTCAATTCACCCCTCCACTTT.

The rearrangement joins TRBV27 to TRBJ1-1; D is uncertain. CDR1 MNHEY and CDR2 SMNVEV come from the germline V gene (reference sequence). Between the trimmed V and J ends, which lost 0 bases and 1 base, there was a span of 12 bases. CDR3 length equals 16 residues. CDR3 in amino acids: CASSLSGLPTNTEAFF. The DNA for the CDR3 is TGTGCCAGCAGTTTATCGGGCCTTCCTACGAACACTGAAGCTTTCTTT.

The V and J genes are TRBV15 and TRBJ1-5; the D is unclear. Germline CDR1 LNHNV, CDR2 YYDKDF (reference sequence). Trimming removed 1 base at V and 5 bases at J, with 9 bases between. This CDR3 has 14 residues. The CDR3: CATSRGRAYQPQHF. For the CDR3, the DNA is TGTGCCACCAGCAGAGGGAGGGCCTATCAGCCCCAGCATTTT.

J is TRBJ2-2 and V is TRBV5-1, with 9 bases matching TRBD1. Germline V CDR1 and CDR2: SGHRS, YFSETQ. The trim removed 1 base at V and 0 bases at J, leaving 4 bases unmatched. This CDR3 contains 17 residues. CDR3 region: CASSLIGTGSNTGELFF. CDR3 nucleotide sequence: TGCGCCAGCAGCTTGATAGGGACAGGGTCGAACACCGGGGAGCTGTTTTTT.

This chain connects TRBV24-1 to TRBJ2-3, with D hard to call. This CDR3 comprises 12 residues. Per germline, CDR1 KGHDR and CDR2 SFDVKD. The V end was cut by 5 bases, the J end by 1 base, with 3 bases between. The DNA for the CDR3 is TGTGCCACCAGTGCCGGCACAGATACGCAGTATTTT. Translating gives CATSAGTDTQYF.

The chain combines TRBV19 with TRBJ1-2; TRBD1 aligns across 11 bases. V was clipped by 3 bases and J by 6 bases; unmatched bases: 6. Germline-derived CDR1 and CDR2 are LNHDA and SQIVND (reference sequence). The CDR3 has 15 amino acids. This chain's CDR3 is CASSIWTGGADGYTF. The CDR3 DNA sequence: TGTGCCAGTAGTATTTGGACAGGGGGCGCCGATGGCTACACCTTC. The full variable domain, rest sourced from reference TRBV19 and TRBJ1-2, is DGGITQSPKYLFRKEGQNVTLSCEQNLNHDAMYWYRQDPGQGLRLIYYSQIVNDFQKGDIAEGYSVSREKKESFPLTVTSAQKNPTAFYLCASSIWTGGADGYTFGSGTRLTVV.

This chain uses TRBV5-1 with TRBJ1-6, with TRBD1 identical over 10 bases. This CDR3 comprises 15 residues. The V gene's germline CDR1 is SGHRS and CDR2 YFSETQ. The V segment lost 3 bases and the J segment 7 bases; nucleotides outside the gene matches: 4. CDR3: CASSSTGGSNSPLHF. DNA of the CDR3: TGCGCCAGCAGCTCGACAGGGGGCTCGAATTCACCCCTCCACTTT.

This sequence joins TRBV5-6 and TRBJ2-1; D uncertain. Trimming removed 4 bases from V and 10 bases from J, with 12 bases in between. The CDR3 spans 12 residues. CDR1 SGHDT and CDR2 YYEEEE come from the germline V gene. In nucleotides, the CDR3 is TGTGCCAGCAGCCCTGTCGCGCGCGAGCAGTTCTTC. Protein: CASSPVAREQFF.

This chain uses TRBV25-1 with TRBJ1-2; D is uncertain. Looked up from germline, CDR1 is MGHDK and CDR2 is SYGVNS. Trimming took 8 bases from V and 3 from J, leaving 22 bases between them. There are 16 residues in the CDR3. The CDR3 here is CASGSSKLGRDYGYTF. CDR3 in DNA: TGTGCCAGCGGCTCGAGTAAACTAGGACGGGACTATGGCTACACCTTC.

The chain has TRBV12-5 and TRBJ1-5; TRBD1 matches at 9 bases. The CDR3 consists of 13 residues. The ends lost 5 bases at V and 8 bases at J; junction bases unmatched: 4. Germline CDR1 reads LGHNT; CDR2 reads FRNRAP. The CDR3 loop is CASGMTGGEPQHF. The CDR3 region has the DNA TGTGCTAGTGGTATGACAGGGGGTGAGCCCCAGCATTTT.

CDR3 region: CASRHDRGVSSYNEQFF. The CDR3 region has the DNA TGCGCCAGCAGACACGACAGGGGGGTAAGCTCCTACAATGAGCAGTTCTTC. The V call is TRBV5-1, the J call TRBJ2-1; 9 positions agree with TRBD1. The CDR3 is made up of 17 amino acids. Germline V gene sequence: CDR1 SGHRS, CDR2 YFSETQ. V shed 5 bases, J shed 0 bases, and the junction held 9 bases outside the gene matches.

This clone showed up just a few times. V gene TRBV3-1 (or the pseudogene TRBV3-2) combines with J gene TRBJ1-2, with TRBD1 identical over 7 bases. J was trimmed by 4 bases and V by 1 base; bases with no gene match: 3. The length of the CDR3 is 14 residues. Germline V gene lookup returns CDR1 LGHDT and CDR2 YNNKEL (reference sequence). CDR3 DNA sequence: TGTGCCAGCAGCCAAGGGGCAGGGGGCTATGGCTACACCTTC. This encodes CASSQGAGGYGYTF.

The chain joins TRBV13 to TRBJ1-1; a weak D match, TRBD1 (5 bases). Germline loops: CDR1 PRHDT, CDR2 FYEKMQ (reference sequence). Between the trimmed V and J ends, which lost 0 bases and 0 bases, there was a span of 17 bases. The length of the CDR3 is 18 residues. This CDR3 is CASSLGLAGSILNTEAFF. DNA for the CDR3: TGTGCCAGCAGCTTAGGCCTCGCAGGGTCAATTCTGAACACTGAAGCTTTCTTT.

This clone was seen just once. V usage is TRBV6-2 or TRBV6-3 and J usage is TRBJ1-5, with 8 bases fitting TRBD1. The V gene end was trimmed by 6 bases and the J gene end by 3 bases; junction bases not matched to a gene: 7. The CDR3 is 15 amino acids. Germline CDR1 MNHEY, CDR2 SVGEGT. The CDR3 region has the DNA TGTGCCAGCAGCTCAAAGACAGGGGCCAATCAGCCCCAGCATTTT. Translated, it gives CASSSKTGANQPQHF.

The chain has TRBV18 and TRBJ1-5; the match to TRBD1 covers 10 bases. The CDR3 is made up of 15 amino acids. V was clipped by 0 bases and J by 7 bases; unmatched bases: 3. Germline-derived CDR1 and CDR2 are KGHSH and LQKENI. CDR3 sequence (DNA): TGTGCCAGCTCACCACCGGGGGACAGGGGACAGCCCCAGCATTTT. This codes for CASSPPGDRGQPQHF. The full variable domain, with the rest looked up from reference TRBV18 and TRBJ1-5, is NAGVMQNPRHLVRRRGQEARLRCSPMKGHSHVYWYRQLPEEGLKFMVYLQKENIIDESGMPKERFSAEFPKEGPSILRIQQVVRGDSAAYFCASSPPGDRGQPQHFGDGTRLSIL.

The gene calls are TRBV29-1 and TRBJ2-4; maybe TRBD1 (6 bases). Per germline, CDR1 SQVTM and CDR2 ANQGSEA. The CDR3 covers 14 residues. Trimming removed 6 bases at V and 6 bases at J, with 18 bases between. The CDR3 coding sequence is TGCAGCGTCAACTTCGGTTTGGGGGCAAACATTCAGTACTTC. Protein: CSVNFGLGANIQYF.

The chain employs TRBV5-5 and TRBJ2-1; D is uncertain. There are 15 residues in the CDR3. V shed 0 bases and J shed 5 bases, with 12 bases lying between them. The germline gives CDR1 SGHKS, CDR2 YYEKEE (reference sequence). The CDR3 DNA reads TGTGCCAGCAGCTTGGCAGGCTATCTGCACAATGAGCAGTTCTTC. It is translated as CASSLAGYLHNEQFF. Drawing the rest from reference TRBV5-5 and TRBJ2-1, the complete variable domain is DAGVTQSPTHLIKTRGQQVTLRCSPISGHKSVSWYQQVLGQGPQFIFQYYEKEERGRGNFPDRFSARQFPNYSSELNVNALLLGDSALYLCASSLAGYLHNEQFFGPGTRLTVL.

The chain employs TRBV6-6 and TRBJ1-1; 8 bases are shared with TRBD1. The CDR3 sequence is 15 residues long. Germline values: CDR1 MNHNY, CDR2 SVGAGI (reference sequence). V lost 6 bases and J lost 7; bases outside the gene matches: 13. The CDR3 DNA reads TGTGCCAGCAGCCTTGGGACAGGAGATCTCGGTGAAGCTTTCTTT. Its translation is CASSLGTGDLGEAFF.

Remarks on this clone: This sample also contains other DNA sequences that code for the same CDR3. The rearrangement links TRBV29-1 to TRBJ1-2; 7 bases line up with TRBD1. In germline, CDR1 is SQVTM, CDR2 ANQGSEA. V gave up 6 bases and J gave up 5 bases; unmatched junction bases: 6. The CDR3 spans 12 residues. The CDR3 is CSVPGTAYGYTF. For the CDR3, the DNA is TGCAGCGTCCCCGGGACAGCGTATGGCTACACCTTC. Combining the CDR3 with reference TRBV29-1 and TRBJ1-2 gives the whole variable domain SAVISQKPSRDICQRGTSLTIQCQVDSQVTMMFWYRQQPGQSLTLIATANQGSEATYESGFVIDKFPISRPNLTFSTLTVSNMSPEDSSIYLCSVPGTAYGYTFGSGTRLTVV.

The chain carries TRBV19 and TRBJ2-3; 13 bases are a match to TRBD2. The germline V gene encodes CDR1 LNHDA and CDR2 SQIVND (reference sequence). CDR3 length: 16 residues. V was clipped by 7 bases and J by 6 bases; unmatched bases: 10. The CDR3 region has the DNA TGTGCCAGTACCAATCCTCAGGGACTAGCGGGGGATACGCAGTATTTT. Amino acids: CASTNPQGLAGDTQYF.

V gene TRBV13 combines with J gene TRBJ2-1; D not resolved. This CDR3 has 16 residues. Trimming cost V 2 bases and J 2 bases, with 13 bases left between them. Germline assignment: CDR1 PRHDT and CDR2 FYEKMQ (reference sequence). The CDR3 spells CASSLRTQVTYNEQFF. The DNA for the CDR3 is TGTGCCAGCAGCTTAAGAACTCAAGTCACCTACAATGAGCAGTTCTTC.